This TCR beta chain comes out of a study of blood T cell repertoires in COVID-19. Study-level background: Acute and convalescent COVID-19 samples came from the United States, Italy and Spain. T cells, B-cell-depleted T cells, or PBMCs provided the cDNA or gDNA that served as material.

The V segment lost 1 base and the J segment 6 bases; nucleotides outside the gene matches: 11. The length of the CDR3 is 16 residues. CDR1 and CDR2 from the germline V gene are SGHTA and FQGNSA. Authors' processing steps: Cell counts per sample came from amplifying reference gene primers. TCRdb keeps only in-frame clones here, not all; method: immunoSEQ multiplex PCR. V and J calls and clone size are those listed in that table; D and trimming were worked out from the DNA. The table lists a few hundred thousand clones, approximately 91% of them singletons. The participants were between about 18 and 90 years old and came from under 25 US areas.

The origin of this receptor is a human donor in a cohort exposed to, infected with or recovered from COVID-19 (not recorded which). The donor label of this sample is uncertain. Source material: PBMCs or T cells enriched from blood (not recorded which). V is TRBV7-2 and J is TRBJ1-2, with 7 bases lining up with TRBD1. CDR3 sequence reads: CASSLGVDRAGDGYTF. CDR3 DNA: TGTGCCAGCAGCTTAGGAGTAGACAGGGCGGGCGATGGCTACACCTTC.